This is a list of T cell receptor beta chains from one sample in a study of blood T cell repertoires in COVID-19. Libraries were prepared by immunoSEQ multiplex PCR; TCRdb keeps only in-frame clonotypes and omits some of them. The data contain a few hundred thousand clones, around 83% of them singletons. Input material: peripheral blood. Receptors originate from a woman aged 50 to 60 with acute or convalescent COVID-19. The CDR3 runs from the conserved cysteine through the conserved F or W. D genes are given only for firm matches. Part of the rows lack a size; the others show once, few, many or a class for expanded clones.

d_call,v_call,clone_size,j_call,cdr3_aa,cdr3_nt
NA,TRBV6-2/TRBV6-3,NA,TRBJ2-2,CASSYGVGSNTGELFF,TGTGCCAGCAGTTACGGTGTCGGTTCGAACACCGGGGAGCTGTTTTTT
NA,TRBV21-1,NA,TRBJ2-5,CASSERTLLKETQYF,TGTGCCAGCAGCGAAAGAACCCTTCTAAAAGAGACCCAGTACTTC
TRBD2,TRBV28,NA,TRBJ2-3,CASSSGLAPTQYF,TGTGCCAGCAGTTCCGGACTAGCCCCTACGCAGTATTTT
TRBD1,TRBV5-1,NA,TRBJ1-1,CASRDGTGTIMNTEAFF,TGCGCCAGCAGGGACGGGACAGGGACGATCATGAACACTGAAGCTTTCTTT
TRBD1,TRBV25-1,few,TRBJ1-3,CASSGGQAYSGNTIYF,TGTGCCAGCAGTGGAGGACAGGCCTACTCTGGAAACACCATATATTTT
NA,TRBV15,NA,TRBJ1-3,CATSRTLGNQGNTIYF,TGTGCCACCAGCAGAACACTAGGGAATCAAGGAAACACCATATATTTT
TRBD1,TRBV29-1,once,TRBJ1-2,CSVLAPTARQGPNYGYTF,TGCAGCGTTCTTGCGCCAACCGCTCGACAGGGGCCAAACTATGGCTACACCTTC
TRBD1,TRBV4-2,NA,TRBJ1-2,CASSQDPDRGRYGYTF,TGTGCCAGCAGCCAAGACCCAGACAGGGGGCGTTATGGCTACACCTTC
NA,TRBV28,NA,TRBJ1-1,CASRGGGWNTEAFF,TGTGCCAGCAGGGGGGGAGGGTGGAACACTGAAGCTTTCTTT
TRBD1,TRBV5-1,NA,TRBJ1-2,CASSLGEGAVYGYTF,TGCGCCAGCAGCTTGGGAGAGGGGGCGGTCTATGGCTACACCTTC
NA,TRBV24-1,few,TRBJ1-1,CATSDFSSTEAFF,TGTGCCACCAGTGATTTTTCGAGCACTGAAGCTTTCTTT
TRBD2,TRBV11-2,NA,TRBJ2-5,CASSPGLAESMAQYF,TGTGCCAGCAGCCCGGGACTAGCGGAGTCCATGGCCCAGTACTTC
TRBD1,TRBV28,NA,TRBJ2-7,CASSLYQTGGSYEQYF,TGTGCCAGCAGTTTATATCAGACAGGGGGTTCCTACGAGCAGTACTTC
NA,TRBV6-1,NA,TRBJ1-2,CASSESRGTGYGYTF,TGTGCCAGCAGTGAAAGTAGGGGGACGGGGTATGGCTACACCTTC
NA,TRBV28,NA,TRBJ1-2,CASSLVDTNGYTF,TGTGCCAGCAGTTTAGTGGACACAAATGGCTACACCTTC
TRBD2,TRBV24-1,once,TRBJ2-1,CATSDLSGRVDDEQFF,TGTGCCACCAGTGATTTAAGCGGGAGAGTCGATGATGAGCAGTTCTTC
NA,TRBV5-8,NA,TRBJ1-3,CASSHLRGALGNTIYF,TGTGCCAGCAGCCATTTGCGGGGGGCGCTTGGAAACACCATATATTTT
NA,TRBV29-1,NA,TRBJ2-7,CSVEDPNSYEQYF,TGCAGCGTTGAAGACCCCAATAGCTACGAGCAGTACTTC
NA,TRBV28,NA,TRBJ1-1,CASRPTELNTEAFF,TGTGCCAGCAGGCCGACAGAACTGAACACTGAAGCTTTCTTT
TRBD1,TRBV5-1,NA,TRBJ1-4,CASSFRTGHTEKLFF,TGCGCCAGCAGCTTTAGGACAGGGCATACTGAAAAACTGTTTTTT
NA,TRBV7-6,NA,TRBJ2-7,CASSSLTGFDEQYF,TGTGCCAGCAGCTCACTCACAGGGTTCGACGAGCAGTACTTC
TRBD2,TRBV3-1/TRBV3-2,NA,TRBJ2-5,CASSHPVAGGEGEETQYF,TGTGCCAGCAGCCACCCGGTGGCGGGAGGAGAGGGTGAGGAGACCCAGTACTTC
NA,TRBV6-5,NA,TRBJ1-5,CASSPREGQPQHF,TGTGCCAGCAGTCCCCGGGAGGGACAGCCCCAGCATTTT
TRBD1,TRBV5-1,NA,TRBJ2-2,CASRRDSNTGELFF,TGCGCCAGCAGACGGGACAGCAATACCGGGGAGCTGTTTTTT
TRBD1,TRBV6-5,NA,TRBJ1-2,CASNRGRDYGYTF,TGTGCCAGCAACAGGGGAAGAGACTATGGCTACACCTTC
TRBD1,TRBV18,once,TRBJ1-2,CASSPAGQGNNGYTF,TGTGCCAGCTCACCAGCGGGACAGGGGAACAACGGCTACACCTTC